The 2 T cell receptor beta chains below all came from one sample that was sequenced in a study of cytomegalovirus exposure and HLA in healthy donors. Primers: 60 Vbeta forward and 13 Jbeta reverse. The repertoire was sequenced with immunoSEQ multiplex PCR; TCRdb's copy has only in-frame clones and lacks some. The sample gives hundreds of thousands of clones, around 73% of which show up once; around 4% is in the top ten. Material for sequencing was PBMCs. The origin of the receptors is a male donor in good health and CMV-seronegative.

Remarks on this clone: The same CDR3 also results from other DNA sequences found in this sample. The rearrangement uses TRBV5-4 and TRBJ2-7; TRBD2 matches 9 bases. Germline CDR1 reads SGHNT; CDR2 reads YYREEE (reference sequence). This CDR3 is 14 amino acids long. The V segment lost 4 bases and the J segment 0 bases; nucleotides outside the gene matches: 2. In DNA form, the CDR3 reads TGTGCCAGCAGCCTAGCGGGGACCTCCTACGAGCAGTACTTC. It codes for CASSLAGTSYEQYF.

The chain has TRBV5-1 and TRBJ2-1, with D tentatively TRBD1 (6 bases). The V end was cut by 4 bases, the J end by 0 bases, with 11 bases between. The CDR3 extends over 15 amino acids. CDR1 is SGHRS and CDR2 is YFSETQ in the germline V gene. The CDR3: CASSTGTTSYNEQFF. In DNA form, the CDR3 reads TGCGCCAGCAGCACCGGGACAACCTCCTACAATGAGCAGTTCTTC.